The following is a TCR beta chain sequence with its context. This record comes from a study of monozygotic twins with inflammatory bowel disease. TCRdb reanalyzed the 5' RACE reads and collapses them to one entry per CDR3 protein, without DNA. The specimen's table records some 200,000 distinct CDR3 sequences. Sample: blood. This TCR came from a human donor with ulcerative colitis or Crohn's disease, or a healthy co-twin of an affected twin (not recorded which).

The CDR3 sequence is CASSLFPGGGTEAFF. This rearrangement joins TRBV12-3 or TRBV12-4 to TRBJ1-1; there is no DNA to check the TCRdb D call of TRBD1. The CDR3 runs 15 residues.